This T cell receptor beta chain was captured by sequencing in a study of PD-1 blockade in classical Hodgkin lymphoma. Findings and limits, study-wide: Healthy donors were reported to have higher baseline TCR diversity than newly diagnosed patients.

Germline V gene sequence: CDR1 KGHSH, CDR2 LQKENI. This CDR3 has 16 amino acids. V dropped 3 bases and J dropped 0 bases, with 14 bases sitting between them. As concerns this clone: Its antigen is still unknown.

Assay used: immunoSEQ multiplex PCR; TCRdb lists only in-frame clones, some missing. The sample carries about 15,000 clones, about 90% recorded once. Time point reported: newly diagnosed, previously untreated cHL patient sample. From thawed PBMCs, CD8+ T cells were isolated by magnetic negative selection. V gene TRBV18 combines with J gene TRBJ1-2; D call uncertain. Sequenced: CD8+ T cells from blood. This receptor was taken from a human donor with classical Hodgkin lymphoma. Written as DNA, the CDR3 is TGTGCCAGCTCACCCCCACCGGGTCCCTCTAACTATGGCTACACCTTC. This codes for CASSPPPGPSNYGYTF.